Listed below are T cell receptor beta chains from one sample, sequenced in a study of T cell responses to AZD1222 COVID-19 vaccine. Sequencing was performed with immunoSEQ multiplex PCR; in TCRdb, only in-frame clones are kept and a portion is missing. The sample shows about 110,000 clones, around 90% of them seen only once. The input for sequencing was peripheral blood, taken on day 0 of MenACWY control vaccination. The receptors come from an adult in good health. The conserved cysteine and the conserved F or W are not part of the CDR3 here. The D gene is left open where the match is weak. Where a row states a size, it is once, few, many or the class of an expanded clone; other rows omit it.

D: .; size: once; V: TRBV7-2; J: TRBJ1-2; length: 14; CDR3: ASSPRGYPINYGYT
D: .; size: .; V: TRBV10-3; J: TRBJ1-3; length: 15; CDR3: AISGLFDGFSGNTIY
D: .; size: .; V: TRBV2; J: TRBJ1-3; length: 13; CDR3: ASTGAGGAGNTIY
D: .; size: .; V: TRBV2; J: TRBJ1-2; length: 11; CDR3: ASSISVPWGYT
D: .; size: .; V: TRBV6-2/TRBV6-3; J: TRBJ2-2; length: 14; CDR3: ASSSFGTTNTGELF
D: .; size: .; V: TRBV4-3; J: TRBJ1-2; length: 12; CDR3: ASSRSTEFYGYT
D: .; size: .; V: TRBV27; J: TRBJ2-6; length: 17; CDR3: ASSLYPPSKGAGANVLT
D: .; size: .; V: TRBV28; J: TRBJ1-1; length: 13; CDR3: ASRFISVANTEAF
D: .; size: .; V: TRBV27; J: TRBJ2-7; length: 13; CDR3: ASSPRGNSEYEQY
D: .; size: .; V: TRBV7-2; J: TRBJ2-3; length: 13; CDR3: ASSYTLGDSDTQY
D: TRBD1; size: .; V: TRBV7-3; J: TRBJ2-7; length: 13; CDR3: ASSKEPGQTWKQY
D: .; size: .; V: TRBV4-2; J: TRBJ2-1; length: 15; CDR3: ASSQEGSGGIYNEQF
D: .; size: .; V: TRBV5-5; J: TRBJ2-7; length: 15; CDR3: ASSLRYGTTFSYEQY
D: .; size: .; V: TRBV7-9; J: TRBJ1-1; length: 13; CDR3: ASRGRSRLNTEAF
D: TRBD1; size: .; V: TRBV9; J: TRBJ1-1; length: 14; CDR3: ASSVGWTGWATEAF
D: .; size: .; V: TRBV7-6; J: TRBJ1-5; length: 15; CDR3: ASSLAVGAGGNQPQH
D: TRBD2; size: .; V: TRBV7-8; J: TRBJ2-7; length: 12; CDR3: ASSSLAGSYEQY
D: .; size: .; V: TRBV25-1; J: TRBJ2-4; length: 9; CDR3: ASNHENIQY
D: TRBD2; size: once; V: TRBV7-3; J: TRBJ2-2; length: 14; CDR3: ASSLRAGGSTGELF
D: TRBD1; size: .; V: TRBV5-6; J: TRBJ2-7; length: 12; CDR3: ASSAWPTGFEQY